This is a list of T cell receptor beta chains from one sample in a study of human T cells and chemical hapten exposure. Via MiXCR, TCRdb re-called the RACE reads, giving one row per CDR3 protein. Here the sample spans about 360,000 distinct CDR3 sequences, 6% to 8.5% being singletons. This material consisted of whole blood, taken in connection with sensitization to the hapten diphenylcyclopropenone (DPC). The receptors derive from a woman in her late teens or twenties with alopecia areata. Some clones in this sample may be carry-over from other donors' samples. Both conserved end residues are part of each CDR3. The D gene is left open where the match is weak. The size entry is marked missing in some rows and otherwise reads once, few, many or a size class.

length | J | V | size | D | CDR3 | DNA
12 | TRBJ2-5 | TRBV6-6 | many | . | CAIKVVQETQYF | TGTGCCATCAAAGTTGTCCAAGAGACCCAGTACTTC
16 | TRBJ2-3 | TRBV5-1 | few | TRBD2 | CASSTPTSGSTDTQYF | TGCGCCAGCAGCACGCCGACTAGCGGTAGCACAGATACGCAGTATTTT
16 | TRBJ1-6 | TRBV9 | . | TRBD1 | CASSVASGQGAAPLHF | TGTGCCAGCAGCGTAGCTTCCGGACAGGGGGCGGCACCCCTCCACTTT
14 | TRBJ2-3 | TRBV2 | many | . | CASSEARQTDTQYF | TGTGCCAGCAGTGAAGCAAGGCAGACAGATACGCAGTATTTT
16 | TRBJ2-7 | TRBV4-3 | many | TRBD1 | CASSQDPGQSSYEQYF | TGCGCCAGCAGCCAGGATCCGGGACAGAGCTCCTACGAGCAGTACTTC
17 | TRBJ2-3 | TRBV7-2 | few | TRBD2 | CASSLAVASGGADTQYF | TGTGCCAGCAGCTTAGCCGTGGCTAGCGGGGGGGCAGATACGCAGTATTTT
14 | TRBJ1-4 | TRBV4-2 | . | . | CASSYYSDNEKLFF | TGTGCCAGCAGCTACTACTCGGACAATGAAAAACTGTTTTTT
16 | TRBJ2-1 | TRBV9 | few | TRBD2 | CASSGRGRGYYNEQFF | TGTGCCAGCAGCGGGCGGGGGAGAGGATACTACAATGAGCAGTTCTTC
13 | TRBJ1-1 | TRBV10-3 | . | TRBD1 | CAIRDSQNTEAFF | TGTGCCATTAGGGACAGCCAGAACACTGAAGCTTTCTTT
15 | TRBJ2-3 | TRBV11-2 | many | . | CASSPYGGGLQTQYF | TGTGCCAGCAGTCCCTATGGGGGGGGGCTCCAGACGCAGTATTTT
14 | TRBJ2-3 | TRBV5-1 | few | . | CASSTGAPTDTQYF | TGCGCCAGCAGCACCGGGGCACCCACAGATACGCAGTATTTT
16 | TRBJ2-3 | TRBV29-1 | . | . | CSVDGPLEGSADTQYF | TGCAGCGTTGATGGCCCGCTAGAGGGTTCCGCAGATACGCAATATTTT
16 | TRBJ1-2 | TRBV4-2 | . | . | CASSQGRGTDSYGYTF | TGTGCCAGCAGCCAAGGGCGCGGGACGGATTCTTATGGCTACACCTTC
14 | TRBJ1-2 | TRBV7-9 | many | TRBD1 | CASSLGQANYGYTF | TGTGCCAGCAGCTTGGGACAGGCTAACTATGGCTACACCTTC
15 | TRBJ1-2 | TRBV27 | few | . | CASSLSSVGVRSYTF | TGTGCCAGCAGTTTATCGTCGGTAGGGGTTCGAAGCTACACCTTC
13 | TRBJ1-5 | TRBV7-6 | . | . | CASSFKANQPQHF | TGTGCCAGCAGTTTCAAAGCAAATCAGCCCCAGCATTTT
15 | TRBJ1-5 | TRBV24-1 | few | . | CATSSGTDSNQPQHF | TGTGCCACCTCCTCCGGGACCGATAGCAATCAGCCCCAGCATTTT
13 | TRBJ2-7 | TRBV29-1 | . | TRBD1 | CSVDPTGGREQYF | TGCAGCGTCGACCCGACAGGGGGCCGAGAGCAGTACTTC
13 | TRBJ1-6 | TRBV6-5 | many | . | CASSAAQGPPLHF | TGTGCCAGCAGTGCAGCACAGGGTCCACCCCTCCACTTT
14 | TRBJ2-3 | TRBV4-3 | few | . | CASSQDVNTDTQYF | TGCGCCAGCAGCCAAGATGTCAACACAGATACGCAGTATTTT
14 | TRBJ2-3 | TRBV3-1 | many | TRBD2 | CASTNTGGGDTQYF | TGTGCCAGCACCAACACGGGGGGAGGAGATACGCAGTATTTT
15 | TRBJ1-6 | TRBV7-2 | . | TRBD1 | CASSSDRGRESPLHF | TGTGCCAGCAGCTCCGACAGGGGGCGCGAGTCACCCCTCCACTTT
16 | TRBJ2-3 | TRBV11-3 | . | . | CASSLDPGTSTDTQYF | TGTGCCAGCAGCTTAGATCCCGGGACTAGCACAGATACGCAGTATTTT
15 | TRBJ1-1 | TRBV7-8 | . | TRBD1 | CASSTTGDLSTEAFF | TGTGCCAGCAGCACAACAGGGGATTTGAGCACTGAAGCTTTCTTT
11 | TRBJ2-7 | TRBV6-6 | many | . | CASSLGRAGYF | TGTGCCAGCAGTTTAGGACGAGCGGGGTACTTC
15 | TRBJ2-1 | TRBV7-2 | many | . | CASSLDLAPHNEQFF | TGTGCCAGCAGCCTCGACCTAGCACCCCACAATGAGCAGTTCTTC
16 | TRBJ2-1 | TRBV19 | . | . | CASSSPGSRSYNEQFF | TGTGCCAGTAGTAGCCCAGGGAGTAGGTCCTACAATGAGCAGTTCTTC
16 | TRBJ1-2 | TRBV4-2 | many | TRBD1 | CASSQDATGSGYGYTF | TGTGCCAGCAGCCAAGATGCGACAGGGAGTGGCTATGGCTACACCTTC
14 | TRBJ2-2 | TRBV14 | many | . | CASSSNFLTGELFF | TGTGCCAGCAGTTCAAACTTCCTCACCGGGGAGCTGTTTTTT
15 | TRBJ2-1 | TRBV12-3/TRBV12-4 | many | TRBD1 | CASSYTGQGYNEQFF | TGTGCCAGCAGCTATACGGGACAGGGGTACAATGAGCAGTTCTTC
14 | TRBJ1-2 | TRBV6-5 | . | . | CASSYGGQNHGYTF | TGTGCCAGCAGTTACGGGGGGCAAAACCATGGCTACACCTTC
16 | TRBJ2-2 | TRBV5-6 | many | TRBD1 | CASSSLGQANTGELFF | TGTGCCAGCAGCTCGCTAGGACAGGCGAACACCGGGGAGCTGTTTTTT
16 | TRBJ1-3 | TRBV29-1 | few | TRBD1 | CSVHGGTGEAGNTIYF | TGCAGCGTCCATGGCGGGACAGGGGAGGCTGGAAACACCATATATTTT
15 | TRBJ2-3 | TRBV29-1 | . | TRBD2 | CSVRASGGHTDTQYF | TGCAGCGTTCGGGCTAGCGGGGGCCATACAGATACGCAGTATTTT
14 | TRBJ1-5 | TRBV5-6 | . | TRBD1 | CASSTRQGEMPQHF | TGTGCCAGCAGTACCAGACAGGGTGAAATGCCCCAGCATTTT
14 | TRBJ1-2 | TRBV6-5 | many | TRBD1 | CASSGTGLNYGYTF | TGTGCCAGCAGTGGGACAGGCCTCAACTATGGCTACACCTTC
14 | TRBJ2-5 | TRBV27 | few | . | CASRAGHTQETQYF | TGTGCCAGCAGGGCGGGACATACTCAAGAGACCCAGTACTTC
13 | TRBJ1-1 | TRBV4-2 | many | . | CASSQETPTEAFF | TGTGCCAGCAGCCAGGAGACACCGACTGAAGCTTTCTTT
13 | TRBJ1-2 | TRBV12-3/TRBV12-4 | . | . | CASSLMGGKGYTF | TGTGCCAGCAGTTTGATGGGGGGCAAAGGCTACACCTTC
15 | TRBJ2-3 | TRBV10-3 | . | TRBD1 | CAIRGQGVRTDTQYF | TGTGCCATCAGGGGACAGGGGGTACGGACAGATACGCAGTATTTT
15 | TRBJ1-6 | TRBV18 | many | . | CASSPNPGRNSPLHF | TGTGCCAGCTCACCTAATCCGGGCCGAAATTCACCCCTCCACTTT
17 | TRBJ2-3 | TRBV7-7 | many | TRBD1 | CASSLASDRGRSDTQYF | TGTGCTAGCAGCTTAGCGTCGGACAGGGGGCGTTCAGATACGCAGTATTTT
18 | TRBJ2-3 | TRBV6-2/TRBV6-3 | many | . | CASSYSIRGGRSTDTQYF | TGTGCCAGCAGTTACTCGATAAGAGGGGGACGAAGCACAGATACGCAGTATTTT
12 | TRBJ2-1 | TRBV20-1 | many | . | CSARWGDNEQFF | TGCAGTGCTAGATGGGGAGACAATGAGCAGTTCTTC
14 | TRBJ2-1 | TRBV7-8 | many | TRBD1 | CASYPLGGRDEQFF | TGTGCCAGCTACCCTTTAGGGGGCAGGGATGAGCAGTTCTTC
15 | TRBJ2-3 | TRBV6-1 | many | TRBD2 | CASSPRTGRGDTQYF | TGTGCCAGCAGCCCCCGGACGGGGAGGGGAGATACGCAGTATTTT
13 | TRBJ2-4 | TRBV20-1 | many | . | CSAASGSQNIQYF | TGCAGTGCTGCCTCTGGCAGCCAAAACATTCAGTACTTC
12 | TRBJ1-6 | TRBV6-2/TRBV6-3 | few | . | CASSYPSSPLHF | TGTGCCAGCAGTTACCCCAGCTCACCCCTCCACTTT
15 | TRBJ1-5 | TRBV11-2 | . | . | CASSFLSGVNQPQHF | TGTGCCAGCAGCTTTTTATCAGGCGTTAATCAGCCCCAGCATTTT
16 | TRBJ2-1 | TRBV3-1 | . | TRBD2 | CASSQRTSGGRDEQFF | TGTGCCAGCAGCCAACGGACTAGCGGGGGGCGAGATGAGCAGTTCTTC